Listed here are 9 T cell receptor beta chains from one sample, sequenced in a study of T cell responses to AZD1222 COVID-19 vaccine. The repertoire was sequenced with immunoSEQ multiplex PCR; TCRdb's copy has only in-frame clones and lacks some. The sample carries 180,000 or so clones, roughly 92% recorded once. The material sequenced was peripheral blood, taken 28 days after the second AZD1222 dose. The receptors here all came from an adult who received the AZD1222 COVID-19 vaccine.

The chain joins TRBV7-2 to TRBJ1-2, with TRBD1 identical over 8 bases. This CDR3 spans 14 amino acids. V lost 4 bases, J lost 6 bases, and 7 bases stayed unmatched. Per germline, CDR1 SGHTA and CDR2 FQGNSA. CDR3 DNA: TGTGCCAGCAGCTCACGACAGGGGCCTAATGGCTACACCTTC. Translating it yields CASSSRQGPNGYTF. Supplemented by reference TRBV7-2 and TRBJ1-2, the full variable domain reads GAGVSQSPSNKVTEKGKDVELRCDPISGHTALYWYRQSLGQGLEFLIYFQGNSAPDKSGLPSDRFSAERTGGSVSTLTIQRTQQEDSAVYLCASSSRQGPNGYTFGSGTRLTVV.

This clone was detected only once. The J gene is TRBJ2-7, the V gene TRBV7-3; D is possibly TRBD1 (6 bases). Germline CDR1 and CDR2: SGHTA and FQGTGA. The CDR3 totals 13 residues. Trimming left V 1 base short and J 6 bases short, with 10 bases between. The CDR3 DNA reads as TGTGCCAGCAGCTTAAGCACAGGGTTCGAGCAGTACTTC. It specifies CASSLSTGFEQYF.

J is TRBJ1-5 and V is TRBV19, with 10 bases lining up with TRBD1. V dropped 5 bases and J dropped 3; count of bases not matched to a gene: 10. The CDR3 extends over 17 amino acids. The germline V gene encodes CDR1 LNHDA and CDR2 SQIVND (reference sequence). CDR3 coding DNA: TGTGCCAGTAGTGCGGAGCTGGACAGGGGGACCAATCAGCCCCAGCATTTT. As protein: CASSAELDRGTNQPQHF.

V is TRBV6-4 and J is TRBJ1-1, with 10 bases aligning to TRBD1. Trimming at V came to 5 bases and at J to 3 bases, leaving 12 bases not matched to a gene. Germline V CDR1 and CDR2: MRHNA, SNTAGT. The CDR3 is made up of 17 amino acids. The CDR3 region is CASSPRGQGYADTEAFF. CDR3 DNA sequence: TGTGCCAGCAGTCCGAGGGGACAGGGGTATGCCGACACTGAAGCTTTCTTT.

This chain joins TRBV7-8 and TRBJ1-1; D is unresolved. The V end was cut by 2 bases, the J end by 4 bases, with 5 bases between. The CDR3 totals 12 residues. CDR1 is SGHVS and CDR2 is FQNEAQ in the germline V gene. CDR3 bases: TGTGCCAGCAGCTTACGGAGCACTGAAGCTTTCTTT. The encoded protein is CASSLRSTEAFF.

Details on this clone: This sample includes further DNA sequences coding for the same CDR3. CDR3 residues: CASSVDGDSYEQYF. CDR3 nucleotides: TGTGCCAGCAGCGTAGACGGCGACTCCTACGAGCAGTACTTC. This chain connects TRBV9 to TRBJ2-7, with D uncertain. V lost 0 bases, J lost 0 bases, and 7 bases lay in between. The CDR3 length is 14 residues. Germline V gene sequence: CDR1 SGDLS, CDR2 YYNGEE.

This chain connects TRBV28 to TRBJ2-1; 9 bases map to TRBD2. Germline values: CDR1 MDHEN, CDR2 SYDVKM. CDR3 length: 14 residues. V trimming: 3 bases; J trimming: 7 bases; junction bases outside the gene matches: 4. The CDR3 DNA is TGTGCCAGCAGTTTGACTAGCGGTAGGAATGAGCAGTTCTTC. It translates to CASSLTSGRNEQFF.

CDR3 amino acids: CASSPPWGNEKLFF. DNA for the CDR3: TGTGCCAGCTCACCCCCCTGGGGTAATGAAAAACTGTTTTTT. The chain is built from TRBV18 and TRBJ1-4; D uncertain. V lost 3 bases and J 4 bases, leaving 9 bases between the germline ends. The CDR3 spans 14 residues. Germline loops: CDR1 KGHSH, CDR2 LQKENI.

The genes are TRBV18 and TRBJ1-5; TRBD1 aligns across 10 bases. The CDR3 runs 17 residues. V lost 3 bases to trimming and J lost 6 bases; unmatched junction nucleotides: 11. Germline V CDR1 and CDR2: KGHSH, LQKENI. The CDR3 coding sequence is TGTGCCAGCTCACCGACAGGGGGCGCATCAAGTGGTCAGCCCCAGCATTTT. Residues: CASSPTGGASSGQPQHF.